The next 18 T cell receptor beta chains were all read from a single sample in a study of technical replicates of blood from several donors. Sequencing was performed with immunoSEQ multiplex PCR; in TCRdb, only in-frame clones are kept and a portion is missing. The sample shows under 90,000 clones, around 94% of them seen only once. Sequenced material: T cells isolated from PBMCs. These receptors originate from a human donor in good health.

This chain connects TRBV19 to TRBJ2-5; D is undetermined. V was clipped by 4 bases and J by 1 base, with 13 bases between them. This CDR3 region has 15 residues. Germline V gives CDR1 LNHDA, CDR2 SQIVND (reference sequence). This chain's CDR3 is CASSTYYPSQETQYF. The CDR3 bases are TGTGCCAGTAGTACGTACTACCCCTCCCAAGAGACCCAGTACTTC.

The J gene is TRBJ2-5, the V gene TRBV10-3; D is possibly TRBD2 (6 bases). The V end was cut by 3 bases, the J end by 4 bases, with 15 bases between. Germline V CDR1 and CDR2: ENHRY, SYGVKD. The CDR3 length is 15 residues. The CDR3 spells CAISEGGTTRETQYF. The DNA for the CDR3 is TGTGCCATCAGTGAAGGAGGGACCACAAGAGAGACCCAGTACTTC.

V gene TRBV7-9 combines with J gene TRBJ2-7; 7 bases match TRBD1. This CDR3 contains 16 residues. The germline V gene encodes CDR1 SEHNR and CDR2 FQNEAQ (reference sequence). Trimming at V came to 6 bases and at J to 0 bases, leaving 11 bases not matched to a gene. Here the CDR3 DNA reads TGTGCCAGCAGACCCGGCTTGGGGACAGCCTCCTACGAGCAGTACTTC. Translating it yields CASRPGLGTASYEQYF. Using reference TRBV7-9 and TRBJ2-7 for the parts outside the CDR3, the full variable domain is DTGVSQNPRHKITKRGQNVTFRCDPISEHNRLYWYRQTLGQGPEFLTYFQNEAQLEKSRLLSDRFSAERPKGSFSTLEIQRTEQGDSAMYLCASRPGLGTASYEQYFGPGTRLTVT.

The genes are TRBV27 and TRBJ2-7; 7 bases agree with TRBD1. In germline, CDR1 is MNHEY, CDR2 SMNVEV (reference sequence). Losses at the gene ends were 6 bases for V and 1 base for J; bases not matched to a gene: 0. This CDR3 has 12 residues. Written as DNA, the CDR3 is TGTGCCAGCAGACAGGGGTCCTACGAGCAGTACTTC. Translated: CASRQGSYEQYF.

The chain employs TRBV6-5 and TRBJ1-3; D may be TRBD1 (5 bases). Trimming cost V 7 bases and J 3 bases, with 7 bases left between them. Germline CDR1 is MNHEY and CDR2 is SVGAGI. The CDR3 is 12 residues long. CDR3 loop: CASTGNGNTIYF. CDR3 in DNA: TGTGCCAGCACAGGGAATGGAAACACCATATATTTT.

CDR3 coding DNA: TGTGCCAGCAGTTACGGAGCGGGGGGGATTAATGAGCAGTTCTTC. Residues: CASSYGAGGINEQFF. The chain combines TRBV6-6 with TRBJ2-1; 10 bases line up with TRBD2. The V segment lost 2 bases and the J segment 7 bases; nucleotides outside the gene matches: 5. The CDR3 loop spans 15 amino acids. Germline CDR1 is MNHNY and CDR2 is SVGAGI (reference sequence).

The V and J genes are TRBV5-1 and TRBJ1-5; perhaps TRBD1 as D (5 bases). Germline CDR1 reads SGHRS; CDR2 reads YFSETQ. The CDR3 runs to 14 residues. The V end lost 0 bases, the J end lost 9 bases, and 13 bases lay between the germline ends. The CDR3 sequence: CASSLAGGEGPQHF. DNA for the CDR3: TGCGCCAGCAGCTTGGCCGGGGGAGAGGGGCCCCAGCATTTT.

The V gene is TRBV5-1, the J gene TRBJ2-1; weak D call: TRBD2 (6 bases). CDR1 and CDR2 (germline): SGHRS, YFSETQ. The CDR3 has 16 residues. V dropped 1 base and J dropped 4 bases, with 15 bases sitting between them. The CDR3 here is CASSLSGGTTYNEQFF. CDR3 in DNA: TGCGCCAGCAGCTTGTCAGGCGGGACCACGTACAATGAGCAGTTCTTC.

The V call is TRBV28, the J call TRBJ2-7; a possible D gene is TRBD2 (5 bases). Trimming stripped 3 bases from V and 7 bases from J, with 10 bases between. Germline-derived CDR1 and CDR2 are MDHEN and SYDVKM. The length of the CDR3 is 12 residues. The CDR3 loop reads CASSFMWREQYF. In DNA, the CDR3 is TGTGCCAGCAGTTTTATGTGGAGGGAGCAGTACTTC.

V and J are TRBV5-1 and TRBJ2-5; no clear D. In germline, CDR1 is SGHRS, CDR2 YFSETQ. V was clipped by 0 bases and J by 2 bases, with 11 bases between them. CDR3 length: 15 amino acids. Written as DNA, the CDR3 is TGCGCCAGCAGCTTGGCATCCCCAGGACAAGAGACCCAGTACTTC. Translating gives CASSLASPGQETQYF. Supplemented by reference TRBV5-1 and TRBJ2-5, the full variable domain reads KAGVTQTPRYLIKTRGQQVTLSCSPISGHRSVSWYQQTPGQGLQFLFEYFSETQRNKGNFPGRFSGRQFSNSRSEMNVSTLELGDSALYLCASSLASPGQETQYFGPGTRLLVL.

The chain has TRBV5-4 and TRBJ1-4, with 7 bases that match TRBD1. The junction had 4 bases not matched to a gene; V was cut back by 4 bases and J by 4 bases. Germline loops: CDR1 SGHNT, CDR2 YYREEE (reference sequence). The length of the CDR3 is 14 residues. CDR3: CASSRDSYNEKLFF. CDR3 DNA: TGTGCCAGCAGCCGGGACAGTTATAATGAAAAACTGTTTTTT. Looking up the rest from reference TRBV5-4 and TRBJ1-4 gives the full variable domain: ETGVTQSPTHLIKTRGQQVTLRCSSQSGHNTVSWYQQALGQGPQFIFQYYREEENGRGNFPPRFSGLQFPNYSSELNVNALELDDSALYLCASSRDSYNEKLFFGSGTQLSVL.

This sequence joins TRBV7-8 and TRBJ1-5; possibly TRBD1 for D (5 bases). CDR3 length: 13 amino acids. Germline V gene sequence: CDR1 SGHVS, CDR2 FQNEAQ. Trimming pared 3 bases from V and 8 bases from J, leaving 11 bases between. The CDR3 loop is CASSFGGEEPQHF. The DNA of the CDR3 is TGTGCCAGCAGCTTCGGGGGTGAGGAGCCCCAGCATTTT.

The chain has TRBV5-1 and TRBJ2-4, with D unclear. V lost 0 bases, J lost 0 bases, and 10 bases lay in between. The germline V gene encodes CDR1 SGHRS and CDR2 YFSETQ. CDR3 length equals 16 residues. As DNA, the CDR3 is TGCGCCAGCAGCTTGGCCGGAAGACTAGCCAAAAACATTCAGTACTTC. Protein product: CASSLAGRLAKNIQYF.

This chain joins TRBV27 and TRBJ2-3; 9 nucleotides agree with TRBD1. This CDR3 is built from 15 residues. Trimming took 8 bases from V and 3 from J; bases not matched to a gene: 9. Looked up from germline, CDR1 is MNHEY and CDR2 is SMNVEV (reference sequence). This CDR3 is CASSTGTGMTDTQYF. For the CDR3, the DNA is TGTGCCAGCTCGACCGGGACAGGGATGACAGATACGCAGTATTTT.

Details on this clone: A junction boundary mismatches the germline segment, possibly from a read error. This chain connects TRBV7-7 to TRBJ2-7; possible D gene TRBD1, 5 bases. This CDR3 is 15 amino acids long. The germline CDR1 and CDR2 sequences are SSHAT and FNYEAQ (reference sequence). The CDR3 is CASSLYLGRSYEQYF. CDR3 nucleotide sequence: TGTGCTAGCAGCTTATATCTGGGGCGATCCTACGAGCAGTACTTC.

The chain has TRBV11-2 and TRBJ2-2; D possibly corresponds to TRBD1 (5 bases). The V gene lost 6 bases and the J gene lost 5 bases, with 16 bases spanning the gap. Germline assignment: CDR1 SGHAT and CDR2 FQNNGV. This CDR3 contains 15 residues. In DNA form, the CDR3 reads TGTGCCAGCAGGCCCGTAGTGGGGCGGACCGGGGAGCTGTTTTTT. This gives the protein CASRPVVGRTGELFF.

This chain uses TRBV4-2 with TRBJ2-1, with 9 bases fitting TRBD2. Germline V gives CDR1 LGHNA, CDR2 YNFKEQ. V shed 4 bases, J shed 13 bases, and the junction held 17 bases outside the gene matches. This CDR3 is built from 16 residues. The CDR3 loop is CASSLISRREGRSQFF. The CDR3 DNA sequence: TGTGCCAGCAGCCTTATAAGTCGGCGGGAGGGCCGTTCACAGTTCTTC.

The chain joins TRBV7-9 to TRBJ1-1; no definite D call. This CDR3 spans 11 amino acids. Germline CDR1 SEHNR, CDR2 FQNEAQ (reference sequence). V was cut by 6 bases and J by 4 bases, with 6 bases left in between. Here the CDR3 DNA reads TGTGCCAGCAGGGAGGGCACTGAAGCTTTCTTT. This codes for CASREGTEAFF.